A selection of T cell receptor beta chains follows, all from one sample in a study of PD-1 blockade in mismatch repair-deficient tumors. Data came from immunoSEQ multiplex PCR; TCRdb stores just in-frame clones and leaves some out. The sample carries tens of thousands of clones, almost 80% recorded once. The sequencing here drew on peripheral blood, taken 2 weeks after starting pembrolizumab. The receptors derive from an adult with mismatch repair-deficient cancer. The CDR3 runs from the conserved cysteine through the conserved F or W. A D gene is named only where the DNA matches it firmly. The listing skips clone size in some rows; elsewhere it reads once, few, many or a size class.

D gene: .; V gene: TRBV12-5; clone size: few; J gene: TRBJ1-5; CDR3 protein: CASGLPGEDQPQHF; CDR3 DNA: TGTGCTAGTGGTTTGCCAGGGGAGGACCAGCCCCAGCATTTT
D gene: .; V gene: TRBV27; clone size: .; J gene: TRBJ1-2; CDR3 protein: CASSSGGNFYGYTF; CDR3 DNA: TGTGCCAGCAGTTCCGGGGGGAACTTCTATGGCTACACCTTC
D gene: TRBD1; V gene: TRBV29-1; clone size: .; J gene: TRBJ2-7; CDR3 protein: CSVDDRVGYEQYF; CDR3 DNA: TGCAGCGTTGACGACAGGGTAGGCTACGAGCAGTACTTC
D gene: TRBD1; V gene: TRBV7-3; clone size: .; J gene: TRBJ2-7; CDR3 protein: CASSTGTGNEQYF; CDR3 DNA: TGTGCCAGCAGCACCGGGACAGGGAACGAGCAGTACTTC
D gene: TRBD1; V gene: TRBV6-1; clone size: .; J gene: TRBJ1-3; CDR3 protein: CASRRDSNSGNTIYF; CDR3 DNA: TGTGCCAGCAGGCGGGACAGCAACTCTGGAAACACCATATATTTT
D gene: .; V gene: TRBV7-2; clone size: few; J gene: TRBJ1-1; CDR3 protein: CASSFGGGGTFF; CDR3 DNA: TGTGCCAGCAGCTTTGGGGGCGGTGGAACTTTCTTT
D gene: .; V gene: TRBV6-1; clone size: .; J gene: TRBJ1-2; CDR3 protein: CASRLNRGYTF; CDR3 DNA: TGTGCCAGCAGGCTTAACAGGGGCTACACCTTC
D gene: .; V gene: TRBV11-3; clone size: .; J gene: TRBJ1-1; CDR3 protein: CASSLGPLTEAFF; CDR3 DNA: TGTGCCAGCAGCTTAGGTCCCCTCACTGAAGCTTTCTTT
D gene: .; V gene: TRBV6-1; clone size: once; J gene: TRBJ2-7; CDR3 protein: CASGGLVYEQYF; CDR3 DNA: TGTGCCAGCGGTGGGTTAGTCTACGAGCAGTACTTC
D gene: .; V gene: TRBV5-1; clone size: .; J gene: TRBJ1-1; CDR3 protein: CASRENEGRTTEAFF; CDR3 DNA: TGCGCCAGCAGAGAAAACGAGGGTAGAACCACTGAAGCTTTCTTT
D gene: .; V gene: TRBV11-3; clone size: few; J gene: TRBJ2-7; CDR3 protein: CASSLLGAGEQYF; CDR3 DNA: TGTGCCAGCAGCTTACTGGGGGCGGGAGAGCAGTACTTC
D gene: .; V gene: TRBV2; clone size: .; J gene: TRBJ1-3; CDR3 protein: CASTGFSGNTIYF; CDR3 DNA: TGTGCCAGCACCGGATTCTCTGGAAACACCATATATTTT
D gene: TRBD2; V gene: TRBV15; clone size: .; J gene: TRBJ2-1; CDR3 protein: CATSRDLAGGEDEQFF; CDR3 DNA: TGTGCCACCAGCAGAGATCTGGCGGGAGGGGAAGATGAGCAGTTCTTC
D gene: TRBD1; V gene: TRBV11-2; clone size: .; J gene: TRBJ2-3; CDR3 protein: CASSSLGAGQGLRDTQYF; CDR3 DNA: TGTGCCAGCAGCTCCCTGGGTGCGGGACAGGGGTTGAGAGATACGCAGTATTTT
D gene: TRBD1; V gene: TRBV28; clone size: .; J gene: TRBJ1-3; CDR3 protein: CASSSGGLDSGNTIYF; CDR3 DNA: TGTGCCAGCAGTTCAGGGGGGCTGGACTCTGGAAACACCATATATTTT
D gene: TRBD2; V gene: TRBV4-2; clone size: .; J gene: TRBJ2-3; CDR3 protein: CASSHHTSGSIVRQDTQYF; CDR3 DNA: TGTGCCAGCAGCCACCACACTAGCGGGAGTATAGTCCGTCAAGATACGCAGTATTTT
D gene: TRBD1; V gene: TRBV25-1; clone size: .; J gene: TRBJ2-7; CDR3 protein: CASSPSGTGIYYEQYF; CDR3 DNA: TGTGCCAGCAGTCCCTCCGGGACAGGGATTTATTACGAGCAGTACTTC
D gene: .; V gene: TRBV4-3; clone size: .; J gene: TRBJ1-4; CDR3 protein: CASSQERKLFF; CDR3 DNA: TGCGCCAGCAGCCAAGAGAGAAAACTGTTTTTT
D gene: .; V gene: TRBV6-5; clone size: .; J gene: TRBJ2-3; CDR3 protein: CATGVFVGADTQYF; CDR3 DNA: TGTGCCACCGGGGTATTCGTCGGGGCAGATACGCAGTATTTT
D gene: TRBD1; V gene: TRBV10-3; clone size: few; J gene: TRBJ1-2; CDR3 protein: CAISAGQTNYGYTF; CDR3 DNA: TGTGCCATCAGTGCGGGACAGACTAACTATGGCTACACCTTC
D gene: .; V gene: TRBV7-8; clone size: .; J gene: TRBJ2-7; CDR3 protein: CASSLASGVGYEQYF; CDR3 DNA: TGTGCCAGCAGCTTAGCTTCCGGGGTGGGCTACGAGCAGTACTTC
D gene: .; V gene: TRBV15; clone size: .; J gene: TRBJ2-3; CDR3 protein: CATSREGRADTDTQYF; CDR3 DNA: TGTGCCACCAGCAGAGAGGGCAGAGCAGACACAGATACGCAGTATTTT
D gene: .; V gene: TRBV5-6; clone size: .; J gene: TRBJ1-2; CDR3 protein: CASSLKAIANYGYTF; CDR3 DNA: TGTGCCAGCAGCTTGAAGGCGATAGCTAACTATGGCTACACCTTC
D gene: .; V gene: TRBV19; clone size: .; J gene: TRBJ1-5; CDR3 protein: CASSTAEGGNQPQHF; CDR3 DNA: TGTGCCAGTAGTACCGCCGAGGGTGGCAATCAGCCCCAGCATTTT
D gene: .; V gene: TRBV27; clone size: .; J gene: TRBJ1-5; CDR3 protein: CASSLSLQGDQPQHF; CDR3 DNA: TGTGCCAGCAGTTTATCGTTGCAGGGCGATCAGCCCCAGCATTTT
D gene: TRBD2; V gene: TRBV4-1; clone size: .; J gene: TRBJ2-7; CDR3 protein: CASSQVGVLAGGPYEQYF; CDR3 DNA: TGCGCCAGCAGCCAAGTGGGGGTACTAGCGGGAGGGCCCTACGAGCAGTACTTC
D gene: TRBD1; V gene: TRBV25-1; clone size: .; J gene: TRBJ1-3; CDR3 protein: CASSDQGAGAGNTIYF; CDR3 DNA: TGTGCCAGCAGTGATCAGGGGGCGGGGGCCGGAAACACCATATATTTT
D gene: TRBD2; V gene: TRBV6-6; clone size: .; J gene: TRBJ2-3; CDR3 protein: CASSHRLAEDTQYF; CDR3 DNA: TGTGCCAGCAGTCACAGACTAGCGGAAGATACGCAGTATTTT
D gene: .; V gene: TRBV11-3; clone size: .; J gene: TRBJ2-1; CDR3 protein: CASSPPSGEQFF; CDR3 DNA: TGTGCCAGCAGCCCCCCTTCGGGTGAGCAGTTCTTC
D gene: TRBD2; V gene: TRBV5-4; clone size: .; J gene: TRBJ2-3; CDR3 protein: CASSDPGLAGADTQYF; CDR3 DNA: TGTGCCAGCAGCGATCCGGGACTAGCGGGTGCGGATACGCAGTATTTT
D gene: .; V gene: TRBV12-5; clone size: .; J gene: TRBJ2-3; CDR3 protein: CASGLSSTDTQYF; CDR3 DNA: TGTGCTAGTGGTTTGTCAAGCACAGATACGCAGTATTTT
D gene: .; V gene: TRBV6-1; clone size: .; J gene: TRBJ2-2; CDR3 protein: CASRTEANTGELFF; CDR3 DNA: TGTGCCAGCAGGACGGAAGCGAACACCGGGGAGCTGTTTTTT
D gene: .; V gene: TRBV6-6; clone size: .; J gene: TRBJ2-2; CDR3 protein: CASSYSRLRTGELFF; CDR3 DNA: TGTGCCAGCAGTTACTCGAGACTTAGGACCGGGGAGCTGTTTTTT
D gene: .; V gene: TRBV6-5; clone size: .; J gene: TRBJ2-7; CDR3 protein: CASTPGLSYEQYF; CDR3 DNA: TGTGCCAGTACTCCCGGGCTCTCCTACGAGCAGTACTTC
D gene: .; V gene: TRBV6-5; clone size: .; J gene: TRBJ1-3; CDR3 protein: CASSLGGSGNTIYF; CDR3 DNA: TGTGCCAGCAGTTTGGGGGGCTCTGGAAACACCATATATTTT
D gene: .; V gene: TRBV7-2; clone size: few; J gene: TRBJ2-1; CDR3 protein: CASSLANEQFF; CDR3 DNA: TGTGCCAGCAGCTTAGCCAATGAGCAGTTCTTC
D gene: .; V gene: TRBV11-1; clone size: .; J gene: TRBJ1-2; CDR3 protein: CASSSSTGLGMDGYTF; CDR3 DNA: TGTGCCAGCAGCTCCTCAACAGGGTTGGGAATGGACGGCTACACCTTC
D gene: .; V gene: TRBV7-9; clone size: .; J gene: TRBJ1-4; CDR3 protein: CASSADGAVEKLFF; CDR3 DNA: TGTGCCAGCAGCGCGGACGGTGCGGTTGAAAAACTGTTTTTT
D gene: TRBD1; V gene: TRBV27; clone size: few; J gene: TRBJ2-1; CDR3 protein: CASTLLQGNLGNEQFF; CDR3 DNA: TGTGCCAGCACTCTACTACAGGGGAACTTAGGTAATGAGCAGTTCTTC
D gene: TRBD2; V gene: TRBV18; clone size: .; J gene: TRBJ2-5; CDR3 protein: CASSPMAGGSETQYF; CDR3 DNA: TGTGCCAGCTCACCGATGGCGGGAGGTTCCGAGACCCAGTACTTC
D gene: .; V gene: TRBV29-1; clone size: .; J gene: TRBJ1-1; CDR3 protein: CSAAMNTEAFF; CDR3 DNA: TGCAGCGCCGCTATGAACACTGAAGCTTTCTTT
D gene: .; V gene: TRBV5-8; clone size: .; J gene: TRBJ2-3; CDR3 protein: CASSFFPDTQYF; CDR3 DNA: TGTGCCAGCAGCTTTTTCCCAGATACGCAGTATTTT
D gene: TRBD2; V gene: TRBV5-1; clone size: few; J gene: TRBJ2-1; CDR3 protein: CASSLLASGHNEQFF; CDR3 DNA: TGCGCCAGCAGCTTGTTGGCTAGCGGGCACAATGAGCAGTTCTTC
D gene: TRBD1; V gene: TRBV29-1; clone size: .; J gene: TRBJ2-3; CDR3 protein: CSVDLGQGAADTQYF; CDR3 DNA: TGCAGCGTGGACTTGGGACAGGGGGCCGCAGATACGCAGTATTTT
D gene: TRBD2; V gene: TRBV2; clone size: .; J gene: TRBJ2-7; CDR3 protein: CASRERTSDSYEQYF; CDR3 DNA: TGTGCCAGCAGAGAGCGGACTAGCGACTCCTACGAGCAGTACTTC
D gene: .; V gene: TRBV11-2; clone size: .; J gene: TRBJ2-7; CDR3 protein: CASSSAGYEQYF; CDR3 DNA: TGTGCCAGCAGCTCCGCGGGCTACGAGCAGTACTTC
D gene: .; V gene: TRBV7-3; clone size: .; J gene: TRBJ1-2; CDR3 protein: CASSLQADHAGYTF; CDR3 DNA: TGTGCCAGCAGCCTACAGGCAGATCACGCTGGCTACACCTTC
D gene: TRBD2; V gene: TRBV2; clone size: .; J gene: TRBJ2-5; CDR3 protein: CASSEESGSAETQYF; CDR3 DNA: TGTGCCAGCAGTGAAGAGAGCGGGAGCGCAGAGACCCAGTACTTC
D gene: TRBD1; V gene: TRBV6-5; clone size: .; J gene: TRBJ1-4; CDR3 protein: CASSYQDRANEKLFF; CDR3 DNA: TGTGCCAGCAGTTACCAGGACAGGGCAAATGAAAAACTGTTTTTT
D gene: .; V gene: TRBV7-9; clone size: once; J gene: TRBJ2-5; CDR3 protein: CASSLPGATETQYF; CDR3 DNA: TGTGCCAGCAGCTTACCGGGGGCCACAGAGACCCAGTACTTC
D gene: TRBD1; V gene: TRBV28; clone size: once; J gene: TRBJ1-2; CDR3 protein: CASGRTGIHYGYTF; CDR3 DNA: TGTGCCAGCGGGAGGACAGGGATACATTATGGCTACACCTTC
D gene: .; V gene: TRBV11-3; clone size: .; J gene: TRBJ2-3; CDR3 protein: CASSLGPLMKADTQYF; CDR3 DNA: TGTGCCAGCAGCTTAGGGCCATTGATGAAGGCAGATACGCAGTATTTT
D gene: TRBD2; V gene: TRBV19; clone size: .; J gene: TRBJ2-7; CDR3 protein: CASSTPGLQNEQYF; CDR3 DNA: TGTGCCAGTAGTACCCCGGGACTACAAAACGAGCAGTACTTC
D gene: .; V gene: TRBV7-9; clone size: .; J gene: TRBJ1-2; CDR3 protein: CASSTWTEASYGYTF; CDR3 DNA: TGTGCCAGCAGCACCTGGACAGAAGCCTCCTATGGCTACACCTTC
D gene: .; V gene: TRBV5-5; clone size: .; J gene: TRBJ2-5; CDR3 protein: CASGGPMGGETQYF; CDR3 DNA: TGTGCCAGCGGTGGTCCGATGGGGGGCGAGACCCAGTACTTC
D gene: .; V gene: TRBV5-1; clone size: .; J gene: TRBJ2-5; CDR3 protein: CASSPSHRREETQYF; CDR3 DNA: TGCGCCAGCAGCCCCTCTCATCGGCGGGAAGAGACCCAGTACTTC
D gene: .; V gene: TRBV5-1; clone size: .; J gene: TRBJ2-5; CDR3 protein: CASSLVSAVQETQYF; CDR3 DNA: TGCGCCAGCAGCTTGGTTTCAGCGGTCCAAGAGACCCAGTACTTC